This is a list of T cell receptor beta chains from one sample in a study of long-term antiretroviral therapy in people with HIV. Only in-frame clones appear in the TCRdb table, and some are missing; sequencing was by immunoSEQ multiplex PCR. The sample lists tens of thousands of clones; roughly 94% were seen once. Sequences were derived from unsorted PBMCs, sampled 5.3 years after starting antiretroviral therapy. These receptors were obtained from a man between 45 and 60 years old with HIV. Both conserved end residues are part of each CDR3. Each record gives: D gene, clone size, V gene, J gene, CDR3 protein, CDR3 DNA. D genes are given only for firm matches. Size is omitted from some rows. Given values are once, few, many or a class for expanded clones.

NA	NA	TRBV5-4	TRBJ1-1	CASSLQGGGRNTEAFF	TGTGCCAGCAGCTTACAGGGAGGGGGAAGGAACACTGAAGCTTTCTTT
TRBD1	NA	TRBV19	TRBJ2-2	CASSPSGGNGELFF	TGTGCCAGTAGTCCTTCAGGGGGCAACGGGGAGCTGTTTTTT
NA	medium-sized	TRBV9	TRBJ2-7	CASSPGGREQYF	TGTGCCAGCAGCCCCGGAGGCCGCGAGCAGTACTTC
TRBD1	NA	TRBV27	TRBJ2-4	CASSFLTGGIQYF	TGTGCCAGCAGTTTCCTGACAGGGGGCATTCAGTACTTC
NA	NA	TRBV11-1	TRBJ1-1	CASSLQTNTEAFF	TGTGCCAGCAGCCTTCAGACGAACACTGAAGCTTTCTTT
NA	NA	TRBV19	TRBJ1-2	CASSVDGPTNYGYTF	TGTGCCAGTAGTGTCGACGGCCCAACTAACTATGGCTACACCTTC
NA	NA	TRBV4-1	TRBJ2-7	CASSLIPSDYEQYF	TGCGCCAGCAGCCTCATACCATCCGACTACGAGCAGTACTTC
NA	NA	TRBV4-3	TRBJ2-7	CASSQGLGLEQYF	TGCGCCAGCAGCCAAGGACTTGGTCTCGAGCAGTACTTC
NA	NA	TRBV19	TRBJ2-7	CASSGPGPFVYEQYF	TGTGCCAGTAGTGGGCCGGGACCTTTCGTCTACGAGCAGTACTTC
NA	NA	TRBV7-3	TRBJ1-2	CASSLTGQGYTF	TGTGCCAGCAGCTTAACAGGACAGGGCTACACCTTC
NA	NA	TRBV19	TRBJ1-6	CASSIRGSSYNSPLHF	TGTGCCAGTAGTATAAGGGGGAGCTCCTATAATTCACCCCTCCACTTT
TRBD2	NA	TRBV5-5	TRBJ2-3	CASSLAVAGGRADTQYF	TGTGCCAGCAGCTTGGCAGTCGCGGGGGGTCGGGCAGATACGCAGTATTTT
NA	NA	TRBV19	TRBJ2-7	CASSINRAYEQYF	TGTGCCAGTAGTATTAACAGGGCCTACGAGCAGTACTTC
NA	NA	TRBV4-1	TRBJ2-1	CASSQDYRRQFF	TGCGCCAGCAGCCAAGATTACCGCCGCCAGTTCTTC
TRBD1	NA	TRBV12-5	TRBJ1-1	CASGHGQGTMNTEAFF	TGTGCTAGTGGTCATGGACAGGGGACGATGAACACTGAAGCTTTCTTT
NA	once	TRBV28	TRBJ1-6	CASSLKGKGVHF	TGTGCCAGCAGTTTAAAGGGGAAAGGGGTCCACTTT
TRBD1	NA	TRBV5-1	TRBJ2-1	CASSWVPPGQGRDNEQFF	TGCGCCAGCAGCTGGGTCCCTCCGGGACAGGGGAGGGACAATGAGCAGTTCTTC
NA	NA	TRBV7-2	TRBJ1-1	CASSRENTEAFF	TGTGCCAGCAGCCGAGAGAACACTGAAGCTTTCTTT
NA	NA	TRBV7-2	TRBJ1-1	CASSLRGNTEAFF	TGTGCCAGCAGCTTAAGGGGGAACACTGAAGCTTTCTTT
NA	once	TRBV19	TRBJ1-5	CASSVGGYQPQHF	TGTGCCAGTAGCGTGGGGGGATATCAGCCCCAGCATTTT
NA	NA	TRBV5-8	TRBJ2-3	CASSLAWVPLSTDTQYF	TGTGCCAGCAGCTTGGCCTGGGTCCCTCTAAGCACAGATACGCAGTATTTT
NA	NA	TRBV7-9	TRBJ1-1	CASSPAGLNTEAFF	TGTGCCAGCAGCCCCGCAGGGCTGAACACTGAAGCTTTCTTT
TRBD1	once	TRBV14	TRBJ1-1	CASSQDLLSGGNTEAFF	TGTGCCAGCAGCCAAGATCTGTTGTCAGGGGGGAACACTGAAGCTTTCTTT
NA	NA	TRBV5-3	TRBJ1-4	CARSLVKKLFF	TGTGCCAGAAGCTTGGTAAAGAAACTGTTTTTT
TRBD1	NA	TRBV5-6	TRBJ2-3	CASSSDRRSDTQYF	TGTGCCAGCAGCTCGGACAGGCGGTCAGATACGCAGTATTTT
TRBD2	NA	TRBV7-8	TRBJ2-3	CASSLGGGYTDTQYF	TGTGCCAGCAGCTTAGGCGGGGGGTACACAGATACGCAGTATTTT
TRBD2	NA	TRBV25-1	TRBJ2-1	CASRMTSGVPSYNEQFF	TGTGCCAGCAGGATGACTAGCGGGGTGCCTTCCTACAATGAGCAGTTCTTC
NA	NA	TRBV4-3	TRBJ2-2	CASSQVRTAGELFF	TGCGCCAGCAGCCAAGTCAGGACCGCCGGGGAGCTGTTTTTT
NA	NA	TRBV10-3	TRBJ2-5	CAISEGTIQETQYF	TGTGCCATCAGTGAGGGTACAATCCAAGAGACCCAGTACTTC
NA	NA	TRBV15	TRBJ1-3	CATSDPREAGNTIYF	TGTGCCACCAGCGACCCCCGGGAAGCTGGAAACACCATATATTTT